The source of this T cell receptor (beta chain) is a study of human T cells and chemical hapten exposure. Study-level results: No alteration of TCRs above 1 in 1000 frequency was seen with DPC sensitization.

The sample holds a few counts of this clonotype. The target antigen is unknown. TCRdb ran MiXCR on the RACE reads and lists one entry per CDR3 protein. The data hold fewer than 40,000 distinct CDR3 sequences, with roughly 13% observed a single time. This CDR3 comprises 14 residues. Germline V gene lookup returns CDR1 MDHEN and CDR2 SYDVKM. V lost 7 bases to trimming and J lost 3 bases, with 13 bases between them. As for time point: patch test 3, about 24 weeks after DPC sensitization. Treatment here: therapeutic diphenylcyclopropenone sensitization with weekly scalp DPC. Total RNA was isolated from unfractionated whole blood. Blood draws came before every patch-test application.

This specimen was whole blood, taken in connection with sensitization to the hapten diphenylcyclopropenone (DPC). The rearrangement joins TRBV28 to TRBJ1-5, with no clear D. The clonotype originates from a woman between 40 and 50 years old with alopecia areata. Some clones in this sample may be carry-over from other donors' samples. This chain's CDR3 is CASTFLGFNQPQHF. CDR3 sequence (DNA): TGTGCCAGCACTTTTCTAGGGTTCAATCAGCCCCAGCATTTT.